Here is one T cell receptor beta chain with its context. What it recognizes is unknown. Unique molecular identifiers were built into the TCRbeta library. TCRdb used MiXCR to reprocess the PCR reads, holding one entry per CDR3 protein. The table records about 110,000 distinct CDR3 sequences, approximately 6% of them present only once. The V gene end was trimmed by 0 bases and the J gene end by 2 bases; junction bases not matched to a gene: 0. The germline V gene has CDR1 KGHDR and CDR2 SFDVKD. This CDR3 has 14 residues. This record comes from a study of T-cell reconstitution after alpha-beta-depleted transplantation in children. Study-wide points: By about two months after transplant, alpha-beta T cells reportedly arose from several hundred graft clones that had expanded. Surviving recipient T cells and intrathymic progenitors accounted for some patients' high TCRbeta diversity at day 60. A year had passed since transplant, and T-cell counts and diversity by then came mostly from newly produced T cells.

The TCR comes from a male patient between 2 and 9 years old who had a stem cell transplant for acute lymphoblastic leukemia, so the T cells may come from the graft donor. The sample consisted of PBMCs, mostly from graft donor cells, taken 360 days after TCRalphabeta/CD19-depleted stem cell transplant. The chain joins TRBV24-1 to TRBJ2-7; the match to TRBD1 covers 7 bases. This CDR3 is CATSDLGTAYEQYF. The CDR3 DNA reads TGTGCCACCAGTGATTTGGGGACAGCCTACGAGCAGTACTTC.